One sample yielded the 30 T cell receptor beta chains listed below, sequenced in a study of blood T cell repertoires in COVID-19. Produced via immunoSEQ multiplex PCR; TCRdb's table is partial and in-frame only. The table lists 160,000 or so clones, roughly 93% of them singletons, with roughly 2% in the top ten. The specimen sequenced was peripheral blood. The receptors were gathered from an older woman with COVID-19, enrolled during active disease.

CDR3 sequence reads: CAWNVHKNTGELFF. For the CDR3, the DNA is TGTGCCTGGAATGTACATAAGAACACCGGGGAGCTGTTTTTT. The V and J genes are TRBV30 and TRBJ2-2; D remains ambiguous. The CDR3 totals 14 residues. V lost 4 bases to trimming and J lost 1 base, with 10 bases between them. Germline values: CDR1 GTSNPN, CDR2 SVGIG (reference sequence).

V and J are TRBV7-2 and TRBJ1-6; D uncertain. V was cut by 1 base and J by 7 bases, with 11 bases left in between. The CDR3 has 15 amino acids. Germline assignment: CDR1 SGHTA and CDR2 FQGNSA. The CDR3 loop is CASSLGVPLNSPLHF. The CDR3 DNA reads as TGTGCCAGCAGCTTAGGAGTACCCCTAAATTCACCCCTCCACTTT.

The rearrangement joins TRBV5-4 to TRBJ1-1; tentatively, D is TRBD1 (6 bases). CDR1 is SGHNT and CDR2 is YYREEE in the germline V gene (reference sequence). The V end lost 4 bases, the J end lost 4 bases, and 14 bases lay between the germline ends. The CDR3 sequence is 14 residues long. CDR3 DNA: TGTGCCAGCAGCCCAAGACAGGCTGGCACTGAAGCTTTCTTT. Amino acid sequence: CASSPRQAGTEAFF. The full variable domain, its missing parts supplied by reference TRBV5-4 and TRBJ1-1, is ETGVTQSPTHLIKTRGQQVTLRCSSQSGHNTVSWYQQALGQGPQFIFQYYREEENGRGNFPPRFSGLQFPNYSSELNVNALELDDSALYLCASSPRQAGTEAFFGQGTRLTVV.

This clone was found once. The rearrangement joins TRBV7-3 to TRBJ2-7, with 9 bases lining up with TRBD1. V trimming: 5 bases; J trimming: 7 bases; junction bases outside the gene matches: 15. The CDR3 is 16 residues long. CDR1 is SGHTA and CDR2 is FQGTGA in the germline V gene. CDR3 residues: CASSRTGGAPFGEQYF. CDR3 DNA sequence: TGTGCCAGCAGCCGCACAGGGGGCGCCCCTTTTGGAGAGCAGTACTTC.

The chain links TRBV7-8 to TRBJ2-6; TRBD2 agrees at 7 bases. Germline-derived CDR1 and CDR2 are SGHVS and FQNEAQ. This CDR3 comprises 15 residues. The ends lost 5 bases at V and 2 bases at J; junction bases unmatched: 3. The CDR3, as DNA: TGTGCCAGCAGCCTGGCGGGGGCTGGGGCCAACGTCCTGACTTTC. Translated, it gives CASSLAGAGANVLTF.

The chain recombines TRBV20-1 with TRBJ1-1; tentatively, D is TRBD1 (5 bases). The CDR3 is 11 residues long. V lost 3 bases, J lost 6 bases, and 8 bases lay in between. Per the germline V gene, CDR1 is DFQATT and CDR2 is SNEGSKA (reference sequence). DNA of the CDR3: TGCAGTGCTAGGGCAGGGTCTGAAGCTTTCTTT. Translated, it gives CSARAGSEAFF.

The CDR3 sequence is CASSYSVGDRDNYGYTF. The CDR3 nucleotides are TGTGCCAGCAGTTACTCGGTCGGGGACAGGGACAACTATGGCTACACCTTC. V is TRBV6-2 or TRBV6-3 and J is TRBJ1-2; 9 bases are a match to TRBD1. V lost 0 bases to trimming and J lost 2 bases; unmatched junction nucleotides: 7. This CDR3 region has 17 residues. From germline, CDR1 is MNHEY and CDR2 SVGEGT.

The rearrangement links TRBV5-1 to TRBJ2-1; D remains ambiguous. This CDR3 spans 14 amino acids. Between the trimmed V and J ends, which lost 1 base and 2 bases, there was a span of 7 bases. CDR1 SGHRS and CDR2 YFSETQ come from the germline V gene. CDR3 sequence: CASSLLGAYNEQFF. The CDR3 region has the DNA TGCGCCAGCAGCTTGTTGGGCGCCTACAATGAGCAGTTCTTC.

CDR3 protein: CASSSYRGYEQFF. DNA for the CDR3: TGTGCCAGCAGTTCCTACCGAGGATATGAGCAGTTCTTC. The chain is built from TRBV27 and TRBJ2-1; D remains ambiguous. The germline gives CDR1 MNHEY, CDR2 SMNVEV (reference sequence). The V gene lost 4 bases and the J gene lost 8 bases, with 12 bases spanning the gap. The CDR3 consists of 13 residues.

The rearrangement joins TRBV6-5 to TRBJ2-5; 8 positions agree with TRBD2. Trimming at V came to 7 bases and at J to 5 bases, leaving 6 bases not matched to a gene. The CDR3 covers 13 residues. CDR1 and CDR2 from the germline V gene are MNHEY and SVGAGI. The CDR3 nucleotides are TGTGCCAGCACCGGGGGGGTGCGGGAGACCCAGTACTTC. Its translation: CASTGGVRETQYF.

The chain joins TRBV9 to TRBJ2-3; TRBD2 matches 11 bases. V was clipped by 4 bases and J by 1 base; unmatched bases: 5. The germline V gene encodes CDR1 SGDLS and CDR2 YYNGEE. The CDR3 spans 16 residues. CDR3 nucleotides: TGTGCCAGCAGCTCACGACTAGCGGGACGCACAGATACGCAGTATTTT. Protein product: CASSSRLAGRTDTQYF.

V gene TRBV6-5 combines with J gene TRBJ1-2, with no clear D. The CDR3 extends over 11 amino acids. The germline CDR1 and CDR2 sequences are MNHEY and SVGAGI. Trimming removed 10 bases at V and 6 bases at J, with 12 bases between. This chain's CDR3 is CAKRNGHGYTF. The CDR3 DNA is TGTGCCAAACGAAATGGCCATGGCTACACCTTC.

The V call is TRBV18, the J call TRBJ1-2; D possibly corresponds to TRBD1 (5 bases). Germline V gene data show CDR1 as KGHSH and CDR2 as LQKENI. This CDR3 is 14 amino acids long. The V gene lost 4 bases and the J gene lost 1 base, with 10 bases spanning the gap. The CDR3 coding sequence is TGTGCCAGCTCACGGAGCGGGGGTAACTATGGCTACACCTTC. Protein sequence: CASSRSGGNYGYTF.

This clone was recorded only once. Here the CDR3 DNA reads TGTGCCAGTAAAATACCCGGACACTTACAAGGCTACACCTTC. This sequence encodes CASKIPGHLQGYTF. V is TRBV19 and J is TRBJ1-2; D is possibly TRBD1 (5 bases). V was pared by 7 bases and J by 8 bases, with 20 bases between. The CDR3 contains 14 residues. Germline loops: CDR1 LNHDA, CDR2 SQIVND (reference sequence).

V is TRBV7-8 and J is TRBJ2-2, with TRBD1 identical over 7 bases. Germline lookup yields CDR1 SGHVS and CDR2 FQNEAQ. The CDR3 loop spans 14 amino acids. The V and J ends lost 4 bases and 1 base, in that order; junction bases with no gene match: 0. CDR3 coding DNA: TGTGCCAGCAGCTGGGACAGGAACACCGGGGAGCTGTTTTTT. Amino acids: CASSWDRNTGELFF.

This clone came up once. The chain links TRBV27 to TRBJ1-4; TRBD1 matches 8 bases. After removal of 6 bases from V and 6 bases from J, the junction contained 3 bases not matched to a gene. This CDR3 region has 13 residues. CDR1 is MNHEY and CDR2 is SMNVEV in the germline V gene (reference sequence). CDR3 nucleotide sequence: TGTGCCAGCAGGCGCAGGGGGCATGAAAAACTGTTTTTT. The encoded protein is CASRRRGHEKLFF.

This chain uses TRBV18 with TRBJ1-2; D remains unclear. V shed 2 bases and J shed 4 bases, with 11 bases lying between them. This CDR3 spans 14 amino acids. Germline V gene data show CDR1 as KGHSH and CDR2 as LQKENI. The CDR3 coding sequence is TGTGCCAGCTCACCAAATGAGGGTCCCTATGGCTACACCTTC. Translation: CASSPNEGPYGYTF. Based on the CDR3 plus reference TRBV18 and TRBJ1-2, the full variable domain is NAGVMQNPRHLVRRRGQEARLRCSPMKGHSHVYWYRQLPEEGLKFMVYLQKENIIDESGMPKERFSAEFPKEGPSILRIQQVVRGDSAAYFCASSPNEGPYGYTFGSGTRLTVV.

A single count supports this clone. The rearrangement joins TRBV4-3 to TRBJ1-1; tentative D call: TRBD1 (6 bases). Trimming pared 0 bases from V and 11 bases from J, leaving 13 bases between. The CDR3 covers 13 residues. In germline, CDR1 is LGHNA, CDR2 YSLEER. CDR3 amino acids: CASSQDQGRGAFF. In nucleotides, the CDR3 is TGCGCCAGCAGCCAAGATCAGGGCAGGGGTGCTTTCTTT.

This clone turned up a few times. V gene TRBV19 combines with J gene TRBJ2-3, with 7 bases that match TRBD2. The J segment lost 3 bases and the V segment lost 7 bases, leaving 10 bases of the junction unmatched. The CDR3 is 15 residues long. The germline CDR1 and CDR2 sequences are LNHDA and SQIVND (reference sequence). The CDR3 nucleotides read TGTGCCAGTAATGATCTGCTGGGGGGGACAGATACGCAGTATTTT. Amino acid sequence: CASNDLLGGTDTQYF.

The chain is built from TRBV2 and TRBJ1-1; possibly TRBD1 for D (5 bases). The CDR3 contains 13 residues. Deletions cut 8 bases from V and 8 bases from J, with 18 bases between. Germline V gene lookup returns CDR1 SNHLY and CDR2 FYNNEI. The CDR3 region has the DNA TGTGCCAGCCTAAGCAGTGGGGGGATGGAAGCTTTCTTT. Its translation is CASLSSGGMEAFF.

This clone was counted between two and nine times. V and J are TRBV19 and TRBJ1-5; 7 bases align to TRBD1. CDR1 is LNHDA, CDR2 SQIVND, per germline (reference sequence). The CDR3 consists of 13 residues. Trimming cost V 7 bases and J 4 bases; bases outside gene matches: 4. This chain's CDR3 is CASTPDRNQPQHF. The CDR3 DNA follows: TGTGCCAGTACCCCGGACAGGAATCAGCCCCAGCATTTT.

The rearrangement uses TRBV7-9 and TRBJ1-2, with 7 nucleotides matching TRBD1. Germline V gene data show CDR1 as SEHNR and CDR2 as FQNEAQ (reference sequence). Trimming cost V 4 bases and J 5 bases; bases outside gene matches: 4. The CDR3 runs 13 residues. The CDR3 loop reads CASSSTGRYGYTF. The CDR3 region has the DNA TGTGCCAGCAGCTCGACAGGGCGGTATGGCTACACCTTC.

Here the CDR3 DNA reads TGTGCCAGCAGCCCTAGCTACGCCCCCAATGAGCAGTTCTTC. Amino acid sequence: CASSPSYAPNEQFF. The chain employs TRBV7-2 and TRBJ2-1; weak D call: TRBD2 (5 bases). The CDR3 sequence is 14 residues long. Deletions cut 5 bases from V and 6 bases from J, with 14 bases between. CDR1 is SGHTA, CDR2 FQGNSA, per germline.

The chain uses TRBV5-6 and TRBJ2-7, with D possibly being TRBD2 (7 bases). The CDR3 totals 15 residues. Germline V CDR1 and CDR2: SGHDT, YYEEEE. Between the trimmed V and J ends, which lost 4 bases and 0 bases, there was a span of 14 bases. The CDR3 nucleotides read TGTGCCAGCAGCCCAAGGGGGGGATTCTCCTACGAGCAGTACTTC. Protein product: CASSPRGGFSYEQYF.

The chain uses TRBV5-4 and TRBJ2-7; 7 bases fit TRBD2. With 0 bases clipped from V and 2 bases from J, the junction kept 5 bases outside the gene matches. CDR1 SGHNT and CDR2 YYREEE come from the germline V gene (reference sequence). CDR3 length: 15 residues. Here the CDR3 reads CASSLVASGTYEQYF. CDR3 bases: TGTGCCAGCAGCTTGGTGGCTAGCGGAACCTACGAGCAGTACTTC.

This chain links TRBV7-2 with TRBJ2-1; TRBD1 matches 9 bases. The CDR3 length is 18 residues. After removal of 2 bases from V and 2 bases from J, the junction contained 10 bases not matched to a gene. The V gene's germline CDR1 is SGHTA and CDR2 FQGNSA. In nucleotides, the CDR3 is TGTGCCAGCAGCTTATCCGGGACAGGGCTTTTGACCTACAATGAGCAGTTCTTC. Translating it yields CASSLSGTGLLTYNEQFF.

The chain combines TRBV4-1 with TRBJ1-3; 9 nucleotides line up with TRBD1. The CDR3 covers 18 residues. V lost 2 bases to trimming and J lost 0 bases; unmatched junction nucleotides: 8. Germline loops: CDR1 MGHRA, CDR2 YSYEKL. As DNA, the CDR3 is TGCGCCAGCAGCCAACCCGGGACAGGGTCGTACTCTGGAAACACCATATATTTT. Its protein product is CASSQPGTGSYSGNTIYF.

The chain employs TRBV7-8 and TRBJ2-2, with TRBD1 matching over 10 bases. The V gene end was trimmed by 1 base and the J gene end by 6 bases; junction bases not matched to a gene: 2. The germline V gene has CDR1 SGHVS and CDR2 FQNEAQ. CDR3 size: 15 residues. The CDR3: CASSLDGTGAGELFF. The CDR3 coding sequence is TGTGCCAGCAGCTTAGACGGGACAGGGGCCGGGGAGCTGTTTTTT.

The rearrangement links TRBV7-2 to TRBJ1-1, with D perhaps matching TRBD1 (5 bases). Germline CDR1 is SGHTA and CDR2 is FQGNSA. The CDR3 is made up of 16 amino acids. Trimming cost V 5 bases and J 0 bases, with 16 bases left between them. CDR3 in amino acids: CASSPRAPGVNTEAFF. The CDR3, as DNA: TGTGCCAGCAGCCCACGGGCTCCGGGGGTGAACACTGAAGCTTTCTTT.

J is TRBJ2-2 and V is TRBV6-4; 9 nucleotides line up with TRBD1. This CDR3 is built from 15 residues. Trimming took 5 bases from V and 7 from J; bases not matched to a gene: 8. Germline assignment: CDR1 MRHNA and CDR2 SNTAGT. CDR3 DNA sequence: TGTGCCAGCAGTCCCTTACAGGGGGCAGGCGGGGAGCTGTTTTTT. Residues: CASSPLQGAGGELFF.